This TCR beta chain was captured in a study of T cell changes during pregnancy in multiple sclerosis. Clones were sequenced by immunoSEQ multiplex PCR, and TCRdb holds only the in-frame ones, with some missing. The table lists more than 50,000 clones, approximately 90% of them singletons. The V gene end was trimmed by 0 bases and the J gene end by 2 bases; junction bases not matched to a gene: 9. The CDR3 runs 17 residues. Germline lookup yields CDR1 MNHEY and CDR2 SMNVEV (reference sequence). Sequences were derived from peripheral blood, sampled in the first trimester of pregnancy. The chain is built from TRBV27 and TRBJ2-7; 8 nucleotides align to TRBD2. This sequence was found in a female donor with multiple sclerosis, enrolled in a pregnancy study. CDR3 sequence (DNA): TGTGCCAGCAGTTTATCTCCTTCTAGCGGGCAGACCTACGAGCAGTACTTC. Protein: CASSLSPSSGQTYEQYF.